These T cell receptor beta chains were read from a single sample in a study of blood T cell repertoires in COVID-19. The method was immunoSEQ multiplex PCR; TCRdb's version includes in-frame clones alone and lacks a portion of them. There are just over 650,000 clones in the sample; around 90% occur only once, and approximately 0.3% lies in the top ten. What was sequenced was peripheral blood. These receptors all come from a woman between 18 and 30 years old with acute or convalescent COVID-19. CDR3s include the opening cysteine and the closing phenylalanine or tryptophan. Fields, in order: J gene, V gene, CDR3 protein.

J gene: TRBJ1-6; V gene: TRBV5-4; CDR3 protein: CASNRALMGTNSPLHF
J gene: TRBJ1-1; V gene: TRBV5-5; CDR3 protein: CASSLVWGGGTEAFF
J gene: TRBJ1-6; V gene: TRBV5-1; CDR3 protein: CASSLAGEENSPLHF
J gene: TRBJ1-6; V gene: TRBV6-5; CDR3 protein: CASSLRQGNNSPLHF
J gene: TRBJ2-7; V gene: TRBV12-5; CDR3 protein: CASGSPGGVSYEQYF
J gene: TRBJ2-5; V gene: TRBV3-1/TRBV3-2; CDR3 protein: CASSPAGAQETQYF
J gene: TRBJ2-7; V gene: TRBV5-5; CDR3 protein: CASSPISSTGMSNEQYF
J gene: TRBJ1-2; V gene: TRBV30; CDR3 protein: CAWSEDSYYGYTF
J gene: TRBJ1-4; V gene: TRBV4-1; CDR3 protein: CASSQDRGRGEKLFF
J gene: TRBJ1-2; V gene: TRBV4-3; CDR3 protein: CASSQGQGAGYGYTF
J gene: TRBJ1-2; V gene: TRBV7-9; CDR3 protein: CASSSRQGNYGYTF
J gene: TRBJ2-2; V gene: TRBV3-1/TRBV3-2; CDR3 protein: CASSQAAGSAGELFF
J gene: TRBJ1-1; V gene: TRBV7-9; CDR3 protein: CASTESREGNTEAFF
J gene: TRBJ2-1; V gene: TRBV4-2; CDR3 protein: CASSQELGGSNEQFF
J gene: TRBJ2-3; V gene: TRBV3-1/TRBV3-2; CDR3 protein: CASSHTGSTDTQYF
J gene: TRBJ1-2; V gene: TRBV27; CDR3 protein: CASRPGQAYGYTF
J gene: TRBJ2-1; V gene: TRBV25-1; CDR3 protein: CASSDGSSYNEQFF
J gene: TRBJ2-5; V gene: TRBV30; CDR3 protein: CAWSAHTEGLPPRETQYF
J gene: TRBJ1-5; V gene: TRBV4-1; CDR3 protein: CASSHRSDNSNQPQHF
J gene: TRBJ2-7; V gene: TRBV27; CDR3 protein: CASSWSPDSSYEQYF
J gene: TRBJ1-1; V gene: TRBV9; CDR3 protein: CASSTDLGQNTEAFF
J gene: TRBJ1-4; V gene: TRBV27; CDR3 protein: CASRAGVGEKLFF
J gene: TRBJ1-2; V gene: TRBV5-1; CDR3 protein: CASSSGTGETF